Presented here are 27 T cell receptor beta chains from one specimen sequenced in a study of cytomegalovirus exposure and HLA in healthy donors. PCR was performed using 60 Vbeta and 13 Jbeta primers. Method: immunoSEQ multiplex PCR; TCRdb's copy keeps in-frame clones and lacks some. The table shows some 180,000 clones, with around 80% occurring only once. What was sequenced was PBMCs. These receptors were taken from a man aged 35 to 55 in good health and CMV-seropositive.

This clone was counted a single time. V usage is TRBV18 and J usage is TRBJ1-3; possibly TRBD1 for D (6 bases). CDR3 length: 15 residues. Germline V gene sequence: CDR1 KGHSH, CDR2 LQKENI. V was trimmed by 3 bases and J by 4 bases, leaving 13 bases between them. The CDR3 DNA reads as TGTGCCAGCTCACCTGCTACAGGGTCAGGAAACACCATATATTTT. The encoded protein is CASSPATGSGNTIYF.

The chain recombines TRBV6-5 with TRBJ1-1; D is perhaps TRBD1 (5 bases). Trimming cost V 2 bases and J 3 bases, with 10 bases left between them. Germline loops: CDR1 MNHEY, CDR2 SVGAGI. This CDR3 is built from 14 residues. The CDR3 is CASSYRGGYTEAFF. Written as DNA, the CDR3 is TGTGCCAGCAGTTACAGGGGAGGATACACTGAAGCTTTCTTT.

The chain has TRBV7-2 and TRBJ2-2; 10 positions agree with TRBD2. CDR3 length: 15 residues. Germline loops: CDR1 SGHTA, CDR2 FQGNSA. J gave up 7 bases and V 5 bases, and 7 bases lay outside the gene matches. CDR3 region: CASSRTSGTGGELFF. In DNA, the CDR3 is TGTGCCAGCAGCCGGACTAGCGGCACGGGCGGGGAGCTGTTTTTT.

This clone was observed a single time. The chain couples TRBV19 to TRBJ2-6; 10 positions agree with TRBD2. Unmatched junction bases numbered 17, after V lost 2 bases and J lost 4 bases. Looked up from germline, CDR1 is LNHDA and CDR2 is SQIVND (reference sequence). This CDR3 has 21 amino acids. This chain's CDR3 is CASSIRGALRAGGPGANVLTF. The CDR3 DNA is TGTGCCAGTAGTATAAGGGGGGCCCTAAGAGCGGGAGGGCCGGGGGCCAACGTCCTGACTTTC.

This clone was seen more than once but under ten times. The chain links TRBV19 to TRBJ1-5; tentative D call: TRBD1 (5 bases). The germline V and J ends were trimmed by 2 bases and 3 bases, with 11 bases remaining between them. CDR3 length: 15 residues. CDR1 and CDR2 from the germline V gene are LNHDA and SQIVND (reference sequence). The DNA for the CDR3 is TGTGCCAGTAGTATATCGGACACATCCAATCAGCCCCAGCATTTT. Amino acids: CASSISDTSNQPQHF. Supplemented by reference TRBV19 and TRBJ1-5, the full variable domain reads DGGITQSPKYLFRKEGQNVTLSCEQNLNHDAMYWYRQDPGQGLRLIYYSQIVNDFQKGDIAEGYSVSREKKESFPLTVTSAQKNPTAFYLCASSISDTSNQPQHFGDGTRLSIL.

This clone was counted only a few times. The chain couples TRBV5-5 to TRBJ2-2; D not certain. This CDR3 spans 17 amino acids. V lost 2 bases, J lost 4 bases, and 18 bases lay in between. From germline, CDR1 is SGHKS and CDR2 YYEKEE (reference sequence). The CDR3 sequence: CASSFEPTGYSTGELFF. DNA for the CDR3: TGTGCCAGCAGCTTCGAGCCGACGGGTTATTCCACCGGGGAGCTGTTTTTT.

V usage is TRBV4-1 and J usage is TRBJ1-2, with TRBD1 identical over 8 bases. CDR1 and CDR2 (germline): MGHRA, YSYEKL. With V trimmed by 1 base and J by 4 bases, 2 bases remained unmatched. The CDR3 is 14 residues long. CDR3 sequence reads: CASSQATGGYGYTF. In nucleotides, the CDR3 is TGCGCCAGCAGCCAAGCCACAGGGGGCTATGGCTACACCTTC.

This clone occurred a few times. J is TRBJ2-6 and V is TRBV5-5; no firm D call. Per germline, CDR1 SGHKS and CDR2 YYEKEE (reference sequence). The length of the CDR3 is 15 residues. Between the trimmed V and J ends, which lost 4 bases and 0 bases, there was a span of 8 bases. For the CDR3, the DNA is TGTGCCAGCAGCGTCCTAGGCTCTGGGGCCAACGTCCTGACTTTC. This translates into CASSVLGSGANVLTF.

This clone was detected only once. The CDR3 sequence is CASSPRGYQETQYF. The CDR3 DNA sequence: TGTGCCAGCAGCCCCCGAGGGTACCAAGAGACCCAGTACTTC. The chain carries TRBV9 and TRBJ2-5; a weak D match, TRBD2 (5 bases). From germline, CDR1 is SGDLS and CDR2 YYNGEE. The length of the CDR3 is 14 residues. With 4 bases removed from V and 0 bases from J, the gap between germline ends came to 10 bases. Filled out from reference TRBV9 and TRBJ2-5, the complete variable domain reads DSGVTQTPKHLITATGQRVTLRCSPRSGDLSVYWYQQSLDQGLQFLIQYYNGEERAKGNILERFSAQQFPDLHSELNLSSLELGDSALYFCASSPRGYQETQYFGPGTRLLVL.

This chain uses TRBV15 with TRBJ2-2; D uncertain. The CDR3 is 13 amino acids. Germline V gene lookup returns CDR1 LNHNV and CDR2 YYDKDF (reference sequence). The germline V and J ends were trimmed by 5 bases and 2 bases, with 6 bases remaining between them. DNA for the CDR3: TGTGCCACCAGCTACTCAAACACCGGGGAGCTGTTTTTT. This sequence encodes CATSYSNTGELFF.

The rearrangement joins TRBV4-3 to TRBJ2-7; tentative D call: TRBD1 (7 bases). V shed 0 bases and J shed 0 bases, with 18 bases lying between them. Germline V gives CDR1 LGHNA, CDR2 YSLEER. The CDR3 contains 18 residues. The CDR3, as DNA: TGCGCCAGCAGCCAAGATCCCCCGGCCAGGGGGGTCTCCTACGAGCAGTACTTC. Its translation is CASSQDPPARGVSYEQYF.

The gene calls are TRBV5-1 and TRBJ2-3; D unresolved. The V end lost 3 bases, the J end lost 2 bases, and 10 bases lay between the germline ends. The length of the CDR3 is 14 residues. Germline CDR1 reads SGHRS; CDR2 reads YFSETQ. The CDR3 bases are TGCGCCAGCAGCTCCGAACTATTCACAGATACGCAGTATTTT. Protein: CASSSELFTDTQYF.

V and J are TRBV7-9 and TRBJ1-3, with 7 bases lining up with TRBD1. Germline loops: CDR1 SEHNR, CDR2 FQNEAQ (reference sequence). The CDR3 contains 14 residues. The V gene end was trimmed by 5 bases and the J gene end by 5 bases; junction bases not matched to a gene: 6. CDR3 protein: CASSPSTGRNTIYF. In nucleotides, the CDR3 is TGTGCCAGCAGCCCTTCGACAGGGCGAAACACCATATATTTT.

The chain is built from TRBV11-2 and TRBJ2-7; D is possibly TRBD1 (6 bases). The CDR3 loop spans 15 amino acids. The V and J ends lost 3 bases and 1 base respectively, with 13 bases between them. CDR1 is SGHAT and CDR2 is FQNNGV in the germline V gene. The CDR3 sequence is CASSFSLDRSYEQYF. In DNA form, the CDR3 reads TGTGCCAGCAGCTTTAGCTTGGACAGATCCTACGAGCAGTACTTC.

The chain combines TRBV11-2 with TRBJ2-7; 11 bases line up with TRBD2. Germline CDR1 SGHAT, CDR2 FQNNGV. V trimming: 5 bases; J trimming: 6 bases; junction bases outside the gene matches: 6. This CDR3 contains 14 residues. The CDR3 DNA reads as TGTGCCAGCAGCCCCACTAGCGGGAGTCGCGAGCAGTACTTC. Translation gives CASSPTSGSREQYF.

The rearrangement links TRBV4-3 to TRBJ2-4; 9 positions agree with TRBD1. Trimming cost V 4 bases and J 2 bases; bases outside gene matches: 9. CDR3 length equals 17 residues. Germline V gene lookup returns CDR1 LGHNA and CDR2 YSLEER. CDR3 loop: CASSLQAGQGSKNIQYF. Written as DNA, the CDR3 is TGCGCCAGCAGCCTTCAAGCGGGACAGGGATCCAAAAACATTCAGTACTTC.

The V call is TRBV29-1, the J call TRBJ1-2, with D perhaps matching TRBD1 (5 bases). Trimming took off 6 bases at V and 4 bases at J, with 12 bases between the two ends. Germline values: CDR1 SQVTM, CDR2 ANQGSEA. CDR3 length: 12 residues. CDR3 loop: CSVRRGSYGYTF. CDR3 bases: TGCAGCGTAAGAAGGGGAAGCTATGGCTACACCTTC.

This chain's CDR3 is CASSHGQAEETQYF. DNA of the CDR3: TGTGCCAGCAGCCACGGACAGGCCGAAGAGACCCAGTACTTC. The genes are TRBV9 and TRBJ2-5; 7 bases are a match to TRBD1. The junction had 6 bases not matched to a gene; V was cut back by 4 bases and J by 3 bases. The CDR3 consists of 14 residues. Germline CDR1 reads SGDLS; CDR2 reads YYNGEE. Full variable domain (remainder filled in from reference TRBV9 and TRBJ2-5): DSGVTQTPKHLITATGQRVTLRCSPRSGDLSVYWYQQSLDQGLQFLIQYYNGEERAKGNILERFSAQQFPDLHSELNLSSLELGDSALYFCASSHGQAEETQYFGPGTRLLVL.

The chain couples TRBV19 to TRBJ2-7, with 12 bases matching TRBD1. The J segment lost 5 bases and the V segment lost 3 bases, leaving 8 bases of the junction unmatched. CDR1 and CDR2 from the germline V gene are LNHDA and SQIVND (reference sequence). This CDR3 region has 16 residues. CDR3 DNA: TGTGCCAGTAGTATTACCTCCGGGACAGGGGGCAACGAGCAGTACTTC. It yields the protein CASSITSGTGGNEQYF.

The V call is TRBV7-8, the J call TRBJ1-2; 8 nucleotides align to TRBD1. This CDR3 is 15 amino acids long. Trimming at V came to 0 bases and at J to 4 bases, leaving 4 bases not matched to a gene. Germline V lookup: CDR1 SGHVS, CDR2 FQNEAQ. DNA of the CDR3: TGTGCCAGCAGCTTAGCGACAGGGGCGGGCTATGGCTACACCTTC. Protein: CASSLATGAGYGYTF.

J is TRBJ1-1 and V is TRBV9; weak D call: TRBD1 (5 bases). With 3 bases removed from V and 2 bases from J, the gap between germline ends came to 8 bases. The CDR3 is made up of 13 amino acids. Germline values: CDR1 SGDLS, CDR2 YYNGEE. CDR3 sequence reads: CASSEGLNTEAFF. The CDR3 coding sequence is TGTGCCAGCAGCGAGGGGCTAAACACTGAAGCTTTCTTT.

This clone was observed once. V is TRBV5-4 and J is TRBJ2-7; the D is unclear. The germline gives CDR1 SGHNT, CDR2 YYREEE (reference sequence). This CDR3 spans 12 amino acids. Trimming shortened V by 3 bases and J by 5 bases, and 9 bases separated the two germline ends. The CDR3 loop is CASSSRFHEQYF. The CDR3 DNA is TGTGCCAGCAGCTCCCGGTTTCACGAGCAGTACTTC.

This chain joins TRBV6-5 and TRBJ2-1; 7 nucleotides agree with TRBD2. The trim removed 4 bases at V and 4 bases at J, leaving 10 bases unmatched. The CDR3 is 16 residues long. CDR1 is MNHEY and CDR2 is SVGAGI in the germline V gene. The CDR3 here is CASSSLAGVLYNEQFF. DNA of the CDR3: TGTGCCAGCAGTTCCCTGGCGGGAGTTTTGTACAATGAGCAGTTCTTC.

The chain couples TRBV6-5 to TRBJ2-4; D is perhaps TRBD1 (6 bases). The germline V gene has CDR1 MNHEY and CDR2 SVGAGI. V was shortened by 4 bases and J by 10 bases, with 20 bases between the two germline ends. The length of the CDR3 is 15 residues. CDR3 nucleotide sequence: TGTGCCAGCAGTTCGAACAGGGCCCCATCCGGGATTCAGTACTTC. Amino acid sequence: CASSSNRAPSGIQYF.

V gene TRBV9 combines with J gene TRBJ2-1; D call uncertain. Germline lookup yields CDR1 SGDLS and CDR2 YYNGEE. V was clipped by 1 base and J by 7 bases, with 12 bases between them. CDR3 length: 14 residues. Written as DNA, the CDR3 is TGTGCCAGCAGCGTACTGGGCTTCACAAATGAGCAGTTCTTC. Translating it yields CASSVLGFTNEQFF.

This clone was seen more than once but under ten times. The chain is built from TRBV19 and TRBJ2-7, with 11 nucleotides matching TRBD2. CDR1 LNHDA and CDR2 SQIVND come from the germline V gene (reference sequence). CDR3 size: 14 residues. The V segment lost 3 bases and the J segment 6 bases; nucleotides outside the gene matches: 4. The CDR3 nucleotides are TGTGCCAGTAGTATTCTGGGACTAGCGGCCGAGCAGTACTTC. Translating gives CASSILGLAAEQYF. Full variable domain (remainder filled in from reference TRBV19 and TRBJ2-7): DGGITQSPKYLFRKEGQNVTLSCEQNLNHDAMYWYRQDPGQGLRLIYYSQIVNDFQKGDIAEGYSVSREKKESFPLTVTSAQKNPTAFYLCASSILGLAAEQYFGPGTRLTVT.

The chain joins TRBV5-6 to TRBJ2-7, with 10 nucleotides matching TRBD1. After removal of 4 bases from V and 5 bases from J, the junction contained 9 bases not matched to a gene. CDR3 size: 15 residues. In germline, CDR1 is SGHDT, CDR2 YYEEEE. CDR3 nucleotide sequence: TGTGCCAGCAGCATACCGGGACAGGGGAGCCACGAGCAGTACTTC. Amino acids: CASSIPGQGSHEQYF.